Each of the 13 T cell receptor beta chains below was sequenced from the same sample in a study of cytomegalovirus exposure and HLA in healthy donors. A multiplex PCR was run with 60 Vbeta primers and 13 Jbeta primers. Repertoires were generated with immunoSEQ multiplex PCR, while TCRdb's copy carries only in-frame clones and drops some. The table shows about 130,000 clones, with 65% to 80% occurring only once. Source material: PBMCs. The receptor source for this set is a man aged 40-55 years in good health and CMV-seronegative.

This clone was recorded once. This sequence joins TRBV4-2 and TRBJ1-1; 7 bases are shared with TRBD1. Germline lookup yields CDR1 LGHNA and CDR2 YNFKEQ. The CDR3 totals 17 residues. The V segment lost 1 base and the J segment 0 bases; nucleotides outside the gene matches: 8. This CDR3 reads CASSQGRNRGMNTEAFF. In DNA form, the CDR3 reads TGTGCCAGCAGCCAAGGCCGGAACAGGGGCATGAACACTGAAGCTTTCTTT.

This rearrangement joins TRBV6-1 to TRBJ2-2; TRBD2 matches at 7 bases. The length of the CDR3 is 13 residues. Germline V gene lookup returns CDR1 MNHNS and CDR2 SASEGT. V dropped 7 bases and J dropped 6; count of bases not matched to a gene: 5. CDR3 protein: CASIRGRAGELFF. CDR3 in DNA: TGTGCCAGCATACGGGGGAGGGCCGGGGAGCTGTTTTTT.

The chain combines TRBV29-1 with TRBJ1-1, with 9 bases fitting TRBD1. This CDR3 comprises 14 residues. Germline lookup yields CDR1 SQVTM and CDR2 ANQGSEA. The trim removed 4 bases at V and 1 base at J, leaving 4 bases unmatched. The CDR3 here is CSVGGDRENTEAFF. The CDR3 bases are TGCAGCGTTGGCGGGGACAGGGAGAACACTGAAGCTTTCTTT. Together with reference TRBV29-1 and TRBJ1-1, the CDR3 gives the full variable domain: SAVISQKPSRDICQRGTSLTIQCQVDSQVTMMFWYRQQPGQSLTLIATANQGSEATYESGFVIDKFPISRPNLTFSTLTVSNMSPEDSSIYLCSVGGDRENTEAFFGQGTRLTVV.

V usage is TRBV28 and J usage is TRBJ1-1; 7 bases are shared with TRBD1. This CDR3 has 14 amino acids. The J segment lost 4 bases and the V segment lost 5 bases, leaving 7 bases of the junction unmatched. CDR1 is MDHEN, CDR2 SYDVKM, per germline. The CDR3 nucleotides are TGTGCCAGCAGTGAGACAGGGTTGGTCACTGAAGCTTTCTTT. It specifies CASSETGLVTEAFF.

This clone showed up just a few times. This CDR3 is CASSEGDYITDTQYF. CDR3 sequence (DNA): TGTGCCAGCAGTGAAGGGGACTATATCACAGATACGCAGTATTTT. This chain joins TRBV2 and TRBJ2-3; 7 bases agree with TRBD2. The CDR3 length is 15 residues. J was trimmed by 2 bases and V by 1 base; bases with no gene match: 3. Germline V gene sequence: CDR1 SNHLY, CDR2 FYNNEI.

The CDR3 protein is CASSLRGESSEQYF. Here the CDR3 DNA reads TGTGCCAGCAGCTTGCGGGGAGAATCGTCCGAGCAGTACTTC. This chain uses TRBV7-6 with TRBJ2-7; the D gene is possibly TRBD2 (6 bases). CDR1 is SGHVS, CDR2 FNYEAQ, per germline. V was clipped by 3 bases and J by 6 bases, with 15 bases between them. This CDR3 has 14 amino acids.

The chain joins TRBV30 to TRBJ1-4, with 7 bases lining up with TRBD1. The V gene's germline CDR1 is GTSNPN and CDR2 SVGIG (reference sequence). V lost 3 bases to trimming and J lost 5 bases; unmatched junction nucleotides: 6. The CDR3 is 14 amino acids. The CDR3 spells CAWRSGQENEKLFF. The CDR3 region has the DNA TGTGCCTGGAGGTCAGGACAGGAGAATGAAAAACTGTTTTTT.

J is TRBJ1-6 and V is TRBV7-3; TRBD1 aligns across 9 bases. V gave up 4 bases and J gave up 13 bases; unmatched junction bases: 8. Germline assignment: CDR1 SGHTA and CDR2 FQGTGA. This CDR3 region has 14 residues. CDR3 coding DNA: TGTGCCAGCAGCTCGGACAGGGGCGGATCGCCCCTCCACTTT. Its translation: CASSSDRGGSPLHF.

The V gene is TRBV25-1, the J gene TRBJ1-3; D unresolved. This CDR3 contains 15 residues. Trimming removed 2 bases at V and 5 bases at J, with 13 bases between. Germline CDR1 and CDR2: MGHDK and SYGVNS. CDR3 sequence reads: CASSEGGGLRNTIYF. The CDR3 nucleotides read TGTGCCAGCAGTGAAGGTGGAGGGTTAAGAAACACCATATATTTT.

The V gene is TRBV19, the J gene TRBJ1-6, with D unclear. Germline assignment: CDR1 LNHDA and CDR2 SQIVND (reference sequence). There are 15 residues in the CDR3. The ends were cut back, 1 base at V and 9 bases at J, with 13 bases in the middle. In DNA, the CDR3 is TGTGCCAGTAGTATAGGTGGAGAGTTGGGTTCACCCCTCCACTTT. Protein sequence: CASSIGGELGSPLHF. The full variable domain, its missing parts supplied by reference TRBV19 and TRBJ1-6, is DGGITQSPKYLFRKEGQNVTLSCEQNLNHDAMYWYRQDPGQGLRLIYYSQIVNDFQKGDIAEGYSVSREKKESFPLTVTSAQKNPTAFYLCASSIGGELGSPLHFGNGTRLTVT.

This chain joins TRBV5-6 and TRBJ2-7; D is unresolved. The CDR3 is made up of 14 amino acids. V shed 3 bases and J shed 3 bases, with 13 bases lying between them. The germline V gene has CDR1 SGHDT and CDR2 YYEEEE. The CDR3 is CASSSPGNSYEQYF. CDR3 nucleotide sequence: TGTGCCAGCAGCTCCCCCGGAAACAGCTACGAGCAGTACTTC.

This chain connects TRBV27 to TRBJ1-1, with TRBD1 as a possible D gene (6 bases). The V and J ends lost 6 bases and 2 bases respectively, with 13 bases between them. This CDR3 is 14 amino acids long. Germline V gives CDR1 MNHEY, CDR2 SMNVEV (reference sequence). The DNA of the CDR3 is TGTGCCAGCAGCCGACAGGTTTCTAACACTGAAGCTTTCTTT. Translated, it gives CASSRQVSNTEAFF.

The V gene is TRBV18, the J gene TRBJ2-3; no clear D gene. Trimming stripped 2 bases from V and 2 bases from J, with 5 bases between. CDR1 and CDR2 (germline): KGHSH, LQKENI. The CDR3 spans 13 residues. This CDR3 is CASSPSLTDTQYF. CDR3 sequence (DNA): TGTGCCAGCTCACCAAGCCTCACAGATACGCAGTATTTT. The complete variable domain, with remaining parts taken from reference TRBV18 and TRBJ2-3, reads NAGVMQNPRHLVRRRGQEARLRCSPMKGHSHVYWYRQLPEEGLKFMVYLQKENIIDESGMPKERFSAEFPKEGPSILRIQQVVRGDSAAYFCASSPSLTDTQYFGPGTRLTVL.